Shown below are 10 T cell receptor beta chains from a single sample sequenced in a study of T cell repertoires in cytomegalovirus infection. These receptors lack a known antigen. TCRdb recomputed calls from the reads with MiXCR, one row per CDR3 protein. The table includes about 770,000 distinct CDR3 sequences, 25% to 35% detected once. This specimen consisted of cultured CD8+ T cells from PBMCs, obtained from culture after CMV antigen stimulation. The receptors were sampled from a human donor in good health (CMV status not recorded). Some clones in this sample may be carry-over from other donors' samples.

The chain links TRBV12-3 or TRBV12-4 to TRBJ2-1, with TRBD2 matching over 8 bases. This CDR3 comprises 15 residues. With 6 bases clipped from V and 4 bases from J, the junction kept 8 bases outside the gene matches. The CDR3 here is CASSPSGGRYNEQFF. For the CDR3, the DNA is TGTGCCAGCAGCCCGAGCGGGGGAAGATACAATGAGCAGTTCTTC.

The V gene is TRBV12-3 or TRBV12-4, the J gene TRBJ1-2; D is ambiguous. The CDR3 contains 14 residues. The V end lost 6 bases, the J end lost 4 bases, and 15 bases lay between the germline ends. The CDR3 loop reads CASSGIGSFYGYTF. For the CDR3, the DNA is TGTGCCAGCAGCGGCATCGGGTCTTTCTATGGCTACACCTTC.

The table lists this clonotype with a few counts. The chain links TRBV6-6 to TRBJ1-1, with D possibly being TRBD1 (6 bases). The CDR3 is 18 residues long. The V gene lost 0 bases and the J gene lost 0 bases, with 17 bases spanning the gap. CDR1 and CDR2 (germline): MNHNY, SVGAGI (reference sequence). The CDR3 here is CASSYSVGRGGVNTEAFF. The DNA for the CDR3 is TGTGCCAGCAGTTACTCGGTGGGGAGAGGGGGTGTGAACACTGAAGCTTTCTTT.

This sequence joins TRBV2 and TRBJ2-1, with D possibly matching TRBD1 (5 bases). Deletions cut 4 bases from V and 0 bases from J, with 16 bases between. CDR1 is SNHLY and CDR2 is FYNNEI in the germline V gene. The CDR3 loop spans 17 amino acids. CDR3 nucleotide sequence: TGTGCCAGCAGTGGTCGAGTGGGGCGAAGCTCCTACAATGAGCAGTTCTTC. Amino acid sequence: CASSGRVGRSSYNEQFF.

This clonotype was seen repeatedly, ten times or more. This chain uses TRBV7-2 with TRBJ2-5; D may be TRBD2 (6 bases). The CDR3 extends over 14 amino acids. Germline values: CDR1 SGHTA, CDR2 FQGNSA. V was pared by 3 bases and J by 4 bases, with 12 bases between. Written as DNA, the CDR3 is TGTGCCAGCAGCTTGAACGGGAGAGGAGAGACCCAGTACTTC. Translating it yields CASSLNGRGETQYF.

This clonotype was seen at least ten times. The J gene is TRBJ2-3, the V gene TRBV7-6, with 12 bases that match TRBD2. The germline V gene has CDR1 SGHVS and CDR2 FNYEAQ. CDR3 length: 16 residues. The J segment lost 1 base and the V segment lost 4 bases, leaving 3 bases of the junction unmatched. The chain's CDR3 is CASSSRLAGGTDTQYF. The CDR3 coding sequence is TGTGCCAGCAGCTCCAGACTAGCGGGGGGCACAGATACGCAGTATTTT.

This clonotype was observed many times. The V gene is TRBV7-9, the J gene TRBJ1-1; 8 nucleotides match TRBD1. After removal of 6 bases from V and 5 bases from J, the junction contained 5 bases not matched to a gene. Germline assignment: CDR1 SEHNR and CDR2 FQNEAQ (reference sequence). CDR3 size: 13 residues. In DNA, the CDR3 is TGTGCCAGCAGAACAGGGGGATCGACTGAAGCTTTCTTT. Translated: CASRTGGSTEAFF.

This clonotype came up a few times. This chain connects TRBV27 to TRBJ1-2; maybe TRBD1 (6 bases). Germline V gene lookup returns CDR1 MNHEY and CDR2 SMNVEV (reference sequence). The CDR3 runs 15 residues. The V gene lost 8 bases and the J gene lost 7 bases, with 23 bases spanning the gap. CDR3 protein: CASSQSGGRRGGYTF. The CDR3, as DNA: TGTGCCAGCTCTCAAAGCGGGGGGCGCAGAGGTGGCTACACCTTC.

The chain couples TRBV27 to TRBJ1-1; D is uncertain. CDR3 size: 12 residues. Trimming pared 8 bases from V and 9 bases from J, leaving 16 bases between. Germline CDR1 is MNHEY and CDR2 is SMNVEV (reference sequence). CDR3 coding DNA: TGTGCCAGCGGGGATTCCCCAGCTCAAGCTTTCTTT. Translation gives CASGDSPAQAFF.

This clonotype was recorded once. This chain joins TRBV7-9 and TRBJ2-2; D tentatively fits TRBD1 or TRBD2 (5 bases each). Germline V CDR1 and CDR2: SEHNR, FQNEAQ (reference sequence). CDR3 length: 16 residues. Between the trimmed V and J ends, which lost 5 bases and 1 base, there was a span of 14 bases. CDR3 sequence (DNA): TGTGCCAGCAGCCAACGGGGCTTTAAGAACACCGGGGAGCTGTTTTTT. As protein: CASSQRGFKNTGELFF. The full variable domain, its missing parts supplied by reference TRBV7-9 and TRBJ2-2, is DTGVSQNPRHKITKRGQNVTFRCDPISEHNRLYWYRQTLGQGPEFLTYFQNEAQLEKSRLLSDRFSAERPKGSFSTLEIQRTEQGDSAMYLCASSQRGFKNTGELFFGEGSRLTVL.